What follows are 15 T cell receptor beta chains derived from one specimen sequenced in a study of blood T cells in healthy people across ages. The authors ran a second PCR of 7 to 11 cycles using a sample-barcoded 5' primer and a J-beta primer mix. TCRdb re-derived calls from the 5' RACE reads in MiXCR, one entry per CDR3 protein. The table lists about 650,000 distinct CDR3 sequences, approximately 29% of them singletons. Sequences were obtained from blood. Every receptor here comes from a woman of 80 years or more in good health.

This chain's CDR3 is CASSSPRDSDSYEQYF. The CDR3 region has the DNA TGCGCCAGCAGCTCACCGAGGGACAGCGACTCCTACGAGCAGTACTTC. The rearrangement joins TRBV5-1 to TRBJ2-7, with 7 bases matching TRBD1. In germline, CDR1 is SGHRS, CDR2 YFSETQ. This CDR3 has 16 residues. J lost 0 bases, V lost 3 bases, and 9 bases had no gene match. The full variable domain, in which reference TRBV5-1 and TRBJ2-7 provide the parts outside the CDR3, is KAGVTQTPRYLIKTRGQQVTLSCSPISGHRSVSWYQQTPGQGLQFLFEYFSETQRNKGNFPGRFSGRQFSNSRSEMNVSTLELGDSALYLCASSSPRDSDSYEQYFGPGTRLTVT.

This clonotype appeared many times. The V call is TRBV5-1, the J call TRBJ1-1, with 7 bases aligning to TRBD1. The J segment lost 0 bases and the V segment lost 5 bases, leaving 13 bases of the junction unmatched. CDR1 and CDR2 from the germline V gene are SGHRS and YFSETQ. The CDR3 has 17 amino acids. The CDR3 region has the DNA TGCGCCAGCAGTACCTTTGGAGTTGGACAGGTGAACACTGAAGCTTTCTTT. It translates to CASSTFGVGQVNTEAFF.

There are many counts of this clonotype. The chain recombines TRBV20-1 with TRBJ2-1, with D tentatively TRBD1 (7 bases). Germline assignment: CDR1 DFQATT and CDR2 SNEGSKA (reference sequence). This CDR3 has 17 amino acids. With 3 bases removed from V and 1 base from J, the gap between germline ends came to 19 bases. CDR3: CSASGDLPGQSYNEQFF. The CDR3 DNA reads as TGCAGTGCTAGTGGGGACTTACCGGGACAGTCCTACAATGAGCAGTTCTTC.

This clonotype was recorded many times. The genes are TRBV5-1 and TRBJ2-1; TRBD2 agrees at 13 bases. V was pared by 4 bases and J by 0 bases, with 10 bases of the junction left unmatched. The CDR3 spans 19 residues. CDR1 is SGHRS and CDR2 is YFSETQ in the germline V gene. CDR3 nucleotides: TGCGCCAGCAGCACCGGGGGACTAGCGGGGAGTAGCTCCTACAATGAGCAGTTCTTC. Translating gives CASSTGGLAGSSSYNEQFF.

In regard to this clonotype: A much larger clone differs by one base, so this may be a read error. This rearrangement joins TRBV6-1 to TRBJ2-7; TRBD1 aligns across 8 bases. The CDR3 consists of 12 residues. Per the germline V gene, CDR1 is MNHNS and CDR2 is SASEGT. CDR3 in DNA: TGTGTCAGAAGAGGACAGGGATACGAGCAGTACTTC. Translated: CVRRGQGYEQYF.

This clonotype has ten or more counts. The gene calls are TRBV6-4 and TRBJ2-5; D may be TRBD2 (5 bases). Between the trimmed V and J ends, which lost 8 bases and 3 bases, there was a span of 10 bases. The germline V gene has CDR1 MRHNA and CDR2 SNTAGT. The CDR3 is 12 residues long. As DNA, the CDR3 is TGTGCCAGCTGTCGGGAAAAAGAGACCCAGTACTTC. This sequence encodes CASCREKETQYF.

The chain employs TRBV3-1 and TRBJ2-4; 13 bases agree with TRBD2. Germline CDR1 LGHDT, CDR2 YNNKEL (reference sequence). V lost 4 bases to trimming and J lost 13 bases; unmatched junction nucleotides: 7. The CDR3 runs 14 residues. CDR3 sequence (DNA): TGTGCCAGCAGCCCCCGGACTAGCGGGGGACAGCAGTACTTC. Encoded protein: CASSPRTSGGQQYF.

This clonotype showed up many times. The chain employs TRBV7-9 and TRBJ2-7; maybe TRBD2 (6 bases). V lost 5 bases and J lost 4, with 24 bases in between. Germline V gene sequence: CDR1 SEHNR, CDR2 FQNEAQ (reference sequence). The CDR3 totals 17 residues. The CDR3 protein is CASSGLGEEGTSYEQYF. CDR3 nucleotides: TGTGCCAGCAGCGGGCTGGGGGAGGAGGGAACCAGTTACGAGCAGTACTTC.

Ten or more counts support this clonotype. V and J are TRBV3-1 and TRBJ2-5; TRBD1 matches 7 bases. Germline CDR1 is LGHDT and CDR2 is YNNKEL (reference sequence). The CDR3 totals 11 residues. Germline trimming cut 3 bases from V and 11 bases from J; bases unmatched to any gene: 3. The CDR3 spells CASSHTGEQYF. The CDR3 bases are TGTGCCAGCAGCCACACAGGGGAGCAGTACTTC.

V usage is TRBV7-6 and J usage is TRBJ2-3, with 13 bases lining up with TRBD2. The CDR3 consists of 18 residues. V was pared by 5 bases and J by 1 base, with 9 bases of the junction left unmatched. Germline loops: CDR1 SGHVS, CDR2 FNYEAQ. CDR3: CASSPRTSGGRGTDTQYF. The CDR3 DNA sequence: TGTGCCAGCAGCCCTAGGACTAGCGGGGGACGGGGCACAGATACGCAGTATTTT.

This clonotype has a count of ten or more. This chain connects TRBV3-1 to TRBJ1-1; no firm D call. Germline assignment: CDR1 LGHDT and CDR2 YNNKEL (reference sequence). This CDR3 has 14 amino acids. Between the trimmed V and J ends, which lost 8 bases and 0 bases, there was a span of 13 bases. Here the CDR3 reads CASARSHLNTEAFF. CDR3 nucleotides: TGTGCCAGCGCACGGAGCCACTTGAACACTGAAGCTTTCTTT.

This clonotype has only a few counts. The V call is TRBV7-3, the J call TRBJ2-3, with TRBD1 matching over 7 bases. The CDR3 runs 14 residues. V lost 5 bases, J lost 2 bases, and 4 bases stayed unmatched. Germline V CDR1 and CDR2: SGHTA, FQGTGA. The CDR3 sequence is CASSREGATDTQYF. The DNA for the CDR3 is TGTGCCAGCAGCCGCGAGGGGGCCACAGATACGCAGTATTTT.

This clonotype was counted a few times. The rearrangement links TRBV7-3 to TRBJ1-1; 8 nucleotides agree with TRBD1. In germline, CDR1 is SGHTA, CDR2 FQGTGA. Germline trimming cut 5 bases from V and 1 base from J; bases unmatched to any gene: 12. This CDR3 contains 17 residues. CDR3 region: CASSKLRDRFSNTEAFF. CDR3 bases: TGTGCCAGCAGCAAGCTCCGGGACAGGTTTTCGAACACTGAAGCTTTCTTT.

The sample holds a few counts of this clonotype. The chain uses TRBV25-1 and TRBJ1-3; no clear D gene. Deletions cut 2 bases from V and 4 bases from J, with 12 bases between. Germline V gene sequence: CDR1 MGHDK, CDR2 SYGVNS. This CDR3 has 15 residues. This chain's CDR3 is CASSEAAAAGNTIYF. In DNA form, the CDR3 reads TGTGCCAGCAGTGAAGCGGCGGCAGCCGGAAACACCATATATTTT.

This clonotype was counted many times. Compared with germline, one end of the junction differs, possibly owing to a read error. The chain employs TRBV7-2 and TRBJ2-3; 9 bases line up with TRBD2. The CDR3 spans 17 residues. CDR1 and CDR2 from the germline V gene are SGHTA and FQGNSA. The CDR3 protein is CASSLGASGARTDTQYF. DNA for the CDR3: TGTGCCAGCAGCTTAGGGGCTAGCGGGGCCCGCACGGATACGCAGTATTTT.